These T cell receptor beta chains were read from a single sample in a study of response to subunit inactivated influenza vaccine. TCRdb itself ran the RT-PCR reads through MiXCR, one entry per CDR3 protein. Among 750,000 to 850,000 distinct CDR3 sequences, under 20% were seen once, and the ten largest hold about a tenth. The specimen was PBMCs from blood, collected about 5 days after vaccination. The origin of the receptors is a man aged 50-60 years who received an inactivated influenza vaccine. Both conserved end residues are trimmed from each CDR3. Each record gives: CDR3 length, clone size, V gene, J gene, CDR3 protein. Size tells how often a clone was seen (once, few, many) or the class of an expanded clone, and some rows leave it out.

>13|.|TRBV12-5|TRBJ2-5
ASGLDSGGRETQY
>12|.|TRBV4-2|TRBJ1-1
ASSQRRRWTEAF
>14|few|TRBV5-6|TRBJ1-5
ASSLRKKGSNQPQH
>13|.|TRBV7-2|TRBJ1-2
ASSPTPRGIGGYT
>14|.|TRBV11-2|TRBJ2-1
ASSKIQGESYNEQF
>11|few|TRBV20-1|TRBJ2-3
SARRTDTDTQY
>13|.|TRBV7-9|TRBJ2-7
ASSRGQGPSYEQY
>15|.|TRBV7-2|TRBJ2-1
ASSLVGTSGGAHEQF
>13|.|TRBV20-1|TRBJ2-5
SASGRDSRQETQY
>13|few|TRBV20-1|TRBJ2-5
SARDHEGGPVTQY
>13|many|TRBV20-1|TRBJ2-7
SAPFVWASGYEQY
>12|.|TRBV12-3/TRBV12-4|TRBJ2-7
ASSFSGYSYEQY
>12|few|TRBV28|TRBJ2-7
ASCPDYLHYEQY
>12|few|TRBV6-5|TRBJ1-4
ASSYFGTGAELF
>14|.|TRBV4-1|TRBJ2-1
ASSQDDKVLYNEQF
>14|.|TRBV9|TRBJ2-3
ASSVQGGVNTDTQY
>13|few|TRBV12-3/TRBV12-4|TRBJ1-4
ASSLRGSTNEKLF
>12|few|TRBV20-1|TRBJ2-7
SAVPREADYEQY
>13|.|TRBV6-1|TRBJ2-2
ASGPGTPNTGELF
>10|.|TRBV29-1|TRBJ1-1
SVVDKTTEAF
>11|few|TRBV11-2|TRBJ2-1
ASSPRWANEQF
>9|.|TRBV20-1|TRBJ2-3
SAPTVDTQY